This T cell receptor (beta chain) emerged from a study of blood T cell repertoires in COVID-19. Trimming cost V 5 bases and J 2 bases; bases outside gene matches: 4. The length of the CDR3 is 14 residues. The germline CDR1 and CDR2 sequences are SGHTA and FQGNSA. The table came from immunoSEQ multiplex PCR; TCRdb's copy has only in-frame clones and leaves some out. Altogether around 28,000 clones are present, roughly 85% being singletons, with the ten largest covering roughly 25%. Sequencing was done on a sample of peripheral blood. This receptor was obtained from a human donor in a cohort sampled during active COVID-19. The chain joins TRBV7-2 to TRBJ1-2; 8 nucleotides line up with TRBD1. The CDR3 DNA reads as TGTGCCAGCAGCACCTGGACAGGGAACTATGGCTACACCTTC. Its translation: CASSTWTGNYGYTF.